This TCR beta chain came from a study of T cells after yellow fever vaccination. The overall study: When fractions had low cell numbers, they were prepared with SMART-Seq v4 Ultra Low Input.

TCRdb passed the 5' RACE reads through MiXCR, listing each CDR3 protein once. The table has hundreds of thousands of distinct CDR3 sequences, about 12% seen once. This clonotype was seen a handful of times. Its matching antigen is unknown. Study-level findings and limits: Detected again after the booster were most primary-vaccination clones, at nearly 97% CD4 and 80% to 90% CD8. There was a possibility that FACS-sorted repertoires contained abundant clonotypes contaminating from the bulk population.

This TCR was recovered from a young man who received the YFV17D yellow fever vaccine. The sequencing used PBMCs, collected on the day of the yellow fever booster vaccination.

The CDR3 sequence: CASSFSGTKHGELFF. Written as DNA, the CDR3 is TGTGCCAGCAGTTTCTCTGGGACCAAACACGGGGAGCTGTTTTTT. The chain has TRBV12-3 or TRBV12-4 and TRBJ2-2, with D possibly called TRBD1 or TRBD2 (5 bases each). Deletions cut 3 bases from V and 7 bases from J, with 15 bases between. The CDR3 length is 15 residues.